The sequence of this T cell receptor beta chain was determined in a study of radiation and T cells in renal cell carcinoma. Noted treatment: 15 Gy SBRT to primary tumor, nephrectomy 4 weeks later. Points on this clone: Its antigen is not known.

The CDR3 has 16 residues. J gave up 4 bases and V 2 bases, and 6 bases lay outside the gene matches. Germline V CDR1 and CDR2: MNHEY, SVGAGI. Sequencing used immunoSEQ multiplex PCR; TCRdb keeps in-frame clones, though not all of them. The sample includes 17,000 or so clones, less than 65% of them seen just once. General study results and limits: Dominant CDR3 motifs occupied more repertoire in irradiated than control tumors.

The V gene is TRBV6-5, the J gene TRBJ2-5; 11 nucleotides line up with TRBD1. The clonotype was recovered from a man between 45 and 60 years old with renal cell carcinoma. Sequencing was performed on tumor tissue, taken from a patient whose treatment included radiotherapy and nephrectomy. CDR3 in amino acids: CASSYRTGGAGETQYF. In DNA, the CDR3 is TGTGCCAGCAGTTACAGGACAGGGGGCGCGGGAGAGACCCAGTACTTC.